The 21 T cell receptor beta chains given below trace back to one sample, sequenced in a study of T cells of healthy individuals. In TCRdb, the 5' RACE reads were re-called with MiXCR into one record per CDR3 protein. The data contain 60,000 to 70,000 distinct CDR3 sequences, roughly 16% of them singletons. All receptors derive from a human donor in good health.

This chain joins TRBV6-4 and TRBJ2-7, with 9 bases identical to TRBD1. Germline V CDR1 and CDR2: MRHNA, SNTAGT. V lost 6 bases and J lost 6; bases outside the gene matches: 9. The CDR3 consists of 14 residues. The CDR3 here is CASRPGTGTAEQYF. CDR3 DNA: TGTGCCAGCAGACCCGGGACAGGGACGGCCGAGCAGTACTTC.

As concerns this clonotype: Germline and junction disagree at one end, which may indicate a read error. The chain couples TRBV27 to TRBJ2-7; no reliable D call. This CDR3 is 12 amino acids long. Germline values: CDR1 MNHEY, CDR2 SMNVEV (reference sequence). The CDR3 bases are TGTGCCAGCAGTTCCCACTCCTACGAGCAGCACTTC. The encoded protein is CASSSHSYEQHF.

This clonotype was seen ten or more times. The chain carries TRBV20-1 and TRBJ2-1, with 9 nucleotides matching TRBD2. The CDR3 extends over 14 amino acids. The ends lost 3 bases at V and 4 bases at J; junction bases unmatched: 4. Germline V lookup: CDR1 DFQATT, CDR2 SNEGSKA (reference sequence). CDR3 sequence (DNA): TGCAGTGCTAGGGCGGGAGGGGTGTACAATGAGCAGTTCTTC. Its translation is CSARAGGVYNEQFF.

The table lists this clonotype with many counts. V is TRBV20-1 and J is TRBJ2-5, with 15 nucleotides matching TRBD2. V trimming: 5 bases; J trimming: 3 bases; junction bases outside the gene matches: 7. The CDR3 is 16 residues long. CDR1 and CDR2 (germline): DFQATT, SNEGSKA (reference sequence). The CDR3 DNA sequence: TGCAGTGCTGGTAGGACTAGCGGGGGGGCCGAAGAGACCCAGTACTTC. Its translation is CSAGRTSGGAEETQYF.

V and J are TRBV6-6 and TRBJ2-7; either TRBD1 or TRBD2 may fit D (6 bases each). Deletions cut 8 bases from V and 5 bases from J, with 28 bases between. This CDR3 contains 17 residues. Germline V lookup: CDR1 MNHNY, CDR2 SVGAGI (reference sequence). Here the CDR3 DNA reads TGTGCCAGCCGCTTTAATCCGGGGGCACCTAAGGGAAACGAGCAGTACTTC. Translation gives CASRFNPGAPKGNEQYF.

This clonotype has a count of ten or more. The chain is built from TRBV20-1 and TRBJ1-1; maybe TRBD1 (5 bases). Germline V gives CDR1 DFQATT, CDR2 SNEGSKA (reference sequence). The CDR3 covers 13 residues. The V gene lost 7 bases and the J gene lost 5 bases, with 17 bases spanning the gap. This CDR3 reads CSVPGPGRTEAFF. In DNA, the CDR3 is TGCAGTGTCCCCGGCCCAGGGAGGACTGAAGCTTTCTTT.

There are many counts of this clonotype. The gene calls are TRBV29-1 and TRBJ2-7, with D possibly being TRBD1 or TRBD2 (5 bases each). V dropped 3 bases and J dropped 2 bases, with 11 bases sitting between them. The CDR3 consists of 13 residues. CDR1 and CDR2 (germline): SQVTM, ANQGSEA. CDR3 bases: TGCAGCGTTGACAGGGACGGTACCTACGAGCAGTACTTC. Translated, it gives CSVDRDGTYEQYF.

This chain uses TRBV7-9 with TRBJ2-2; D gene unclear. There are 14 residues in the CDR3. Between the trimmed V and J ends, which lost 1 base and 1 base, there was a span of 4 bases. Germline V gene lookup returns CDR1 SEHNR and CDR2 FQNEAQ (reference sequence). The CDR3 protein is CASSLVRNTGELFF. DNA of the CDR3: TGTGCCAGCAGCTTAGTACGGAACACCGGGGAGCTGTTTTTT.

In its sample, this clonotype was seen a few times. This sequence joins TRBV15 and TRBJ2-5; 8 bases are a match to TRBD2. The germline V gene has CDR1 LNHNV and CDR2 YYDKDF (reference sequence). With V trimmed by 0 bases and J by 5 bases, 5 bases remained unmatched. The CDR3 is 15 amino acids. The CDR3 reads CATSRDPGGGETQYF. The CDR3, as DNA: TGTGCCACCAGCAGAGATCCCGGGGGGGGGGAGACCCAGTACTTC.

This clonotype was counted ten times or more. V gene TRBV19 combines with J gene TRBJ2-7; 9 bases are a match to TRBD2. With V trimmed by 5 bases and J by 2 bases, 1 base remained unmatched. This CDR3 spans 13 amino acids. Germline assignment: CDR1 LNHDA and CDR2 SQIVND (reference sequence). Here the CDR3 reads CASSPSGTYEQYF. The CDR3, as DNA: TGTGCCAGTAGTCCTAGCGGGACCTACGAGCAGTACTTC.

The chain combines TRBV7-3 with TRBJ2-3; D perhaps matches TRBD1 (6 bases). Trimming cost V 6 bases and J 0 bases, with 13 bases left between them. The length of the CDR3 is 15 residues. The V gene's germline CDR1 is SGHTA and CDR2 FQGTGA. CDR3 coding DNA: TGTGCCAGCAGTCACAGGGATAGGAGCACAGATACGCAGTATTTT. This encodes CASSHRDRSTDTQYF.

The sample holds many counts of this clonotype. The genes are TRBV6-5 and TRBJ1-4; D gene ambiguous. The V and J ends lost 4 bases and 8 bases respectively, with 11 bases between them. Germline V gene data show CDR1 as MNHEY and CDR2 as SVGAGI. This CDR3 spans 13 amino acids. The CDR3 region is CASSFPPREKLFF. The CDR3 DNA follows: TGTGCCAGCAGTTTCCCTCCCAGAGAAAAACTGTTTTTT.

The table lists this clonotype with a few counts. The gene calls are TRBV7-9 and TRBJ1-1, with no clear D. V lost 1 base and J 4 bases, leaving 10 bases between the germline ends. Germline assignment: CDR1 SEHNR and CDR2 FQNEAQ (reference sequence). The CDR3 runs 14 residues. The CDR3 loop reads CASSLGISGTEAFF. CDR3 coding DNA: TGTGCCAGCAGCTTAGGTATCTCAGGCACTGAAGCTTTCTTT. Full variable domain (outside the CDR3, taken from reference TRBV7-9 and TRBJ1-1): DTGVSQNPRHKITKRGQNVTFRCDPISEHNRLYWYRQTLGQGPEFLTYFQNEAQLEKSRLLSDRFSAERPKGSFSTLEIQRTEQGDSAMYLCASSLGISGTEAFFGQGTRLTVV.

This clonotype was seen at least ten times. The chain is built from TRBV12-3 or TRBV12-4 and TRBJ2-5; D remains unclear. Trimming took 3 bases from V and 5 from J, leaving 4 bases between them. The CDR3 totals 11 residues. The CDR3 DNA reads as TGTGCCAGCAGTTTCGCCGAGACCCAGTACTTC. This encodes CASSFAETQYF.

This chain joins TRBV20-1 and TRBJ2-1, with D possibly matching TRBD2 (6 bases). Germline CDR1 is DFQATT and CDR2 is SNEGSKA (reference sequence). Trimming left V 3 bases short and J 6 bases short, with 9 bases between. The CDR3 runs to 12 residues. CDR3 amino acids: CSASKGGNEQFF. In DNA, the CDR3 is TGCAGTGCTAGTAAGGGAGGCAATGAGCAGTTCTTC.

The chain recombines TRBV27 with TRBJ2-2, with TRBD2 matching 8 bases. Germline CDR1 is MNHEY and CDR2 is SMNVEV (reference sequence). V shed 3 bases and J 6 bases; nucleotides not matched to a gene: 6. The CDR3 runs to 15 residues. CDR3 protein: CASSLAGGGPGELFF. As DNA, the CDR3 is TGTGCCAGCAGTTTGGCCGGGGGGGGCCCCGGGGAGCTGTTTTTT.

The sample holds many counts of this clonotype. The J gene is TRBJ1-1, the V gene TRBV5-1; D gene unclear. The CDR3 is 14 residues long. From germline, CDR1 is SGHRS and CDR2 YFSETQ. V was clipped by 1 base and J by 2 bases, with 9 bases between them. The CDR3 reads CASSLRRGNTEAFF. CDR3 DNA sequence: TGCGCCAGCAGCTTGAGGCGAGGAAACACTGAAGCTTTCTTT.

The CDR3 coding sequence is TGTGCCAGTAGTATATCTGGGGGAGCTGGGGCCAACGTCCTGACTTTC. Translation gives CASSISGGAGANVLTF. The V and J genes are TRBV19 and TRBJ2-6; D is tentatively TRBD1 or TRBD2 (5 bases each). Germline V gives CDR1 LNHDA, CDR2 SQIVND (reference sequence). CDR3 length: 16 residues. The V and J ends lost 2 bases and 2 bases respectively, with 10 bases between them.

This clonotype was recorded a few times. V and J are TRBV7-6 and TRBJ2-7; D not resolved. Germline loops: CDR1 SGHVS, CDR2 FNYEAQ. CDR3 size: 17 residues. V was pared by 3 bases and J by 1 base, with 19 bases between. The CDR3 loop is CASSFGLETDVSYEQYF. DNA for the CDR3: TGTGCCAGCAGCTTCGGGCTGGAGACGGACGTATCCTACGAGCAGTACTTC.

A few counts support this clonotype. The chain couples TRBV12-3 or TRBV12-4 to TRBJ2-7; 7 positions agree with TRBD1. V lost 4 bases and J lost 5; bases outside the gene matches: 8. The CDR3 contains 14 residues. CDR3 DNA: TGTGCCAGCAGTTCCCTGACAGGGCCGGACGAGCAGTACTTC. Translating it yields CASSSLTGPDEQYF.

The V and J genes are TRBV7-9 and TRBJ2-7; D may correspond to TRBD1 or TRBD2 (6 bases each). Trimming took off 4 bases at V and 6 bases at J, with 13 bases between the two ends. Germline CDR1 and CDR2: SEHNR and FQNEAQ (reference sequence). The CDR3 sequence is 13 residues long. CDR3 loop: CASSSQGGSEQYF. The DNA for the CDR3 is TGTGCCAGCAGCTCACAGGGAGGTTCCGAGCAGTACTTC.